This record looks at one TCR beta chain sequence and its context. Its antigen is not identified. These data come from a study of glioma-infiltrating T cells after dendritic cell vaccination. TCRB CDR3 was amplified from 2 ug genomic DNA or less. The protocol was immunoSEQ multiplex PCR, while the TCRdb copy is restricted to in-frame clones and leaves out a portion. The data contain roughly 88,000 clones, approximately 78% of them seen just once; the ten biggest clones take up over 2%. Time point defined: after dendritic cell vaccination, including at tumor progression/relapse. Isocitrate dehydrogenase mutation was absent in all glioblastoma patients. General observations from the study: No direct clonality-survival link was found; a diverse polyclonal response may matter.

This CDR3 comprises 13 residues. V gave up 0 bases and J gave up 7 bases, with 7 bases separating them. The V gene's germline CDR1 is SGHRS and CDR2 YFSETQ. The sequence came from a human donor with glioblastoma. Sequenced material: blood, taken after dendritic cell vaccination. The rearrangement uses TRBV5-1 and TRBJ1-4; D unresolved. The CDR3: CASSLDSLEKLFF. The CDR3 DNA follows: TGCGCCAGCAGCTTGGACAGCCTTGAAAAACTGTTTTTT.